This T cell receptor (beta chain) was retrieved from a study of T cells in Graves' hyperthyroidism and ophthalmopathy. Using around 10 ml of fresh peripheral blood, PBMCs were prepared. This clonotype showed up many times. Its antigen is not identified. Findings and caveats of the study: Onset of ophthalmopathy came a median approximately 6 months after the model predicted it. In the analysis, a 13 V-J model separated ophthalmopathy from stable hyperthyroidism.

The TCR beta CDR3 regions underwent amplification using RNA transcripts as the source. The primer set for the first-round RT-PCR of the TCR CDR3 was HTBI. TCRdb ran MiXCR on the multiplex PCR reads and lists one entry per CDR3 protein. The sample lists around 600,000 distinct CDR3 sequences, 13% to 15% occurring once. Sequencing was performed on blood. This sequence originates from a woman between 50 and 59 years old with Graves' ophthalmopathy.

CDR3 coding DNA: TGTGCCAGCAGGAGCGGAGTTTCCTACGAGCAGTACTTC. It codes for CASRSGVSYEQYF. The chain carries TRBV2 and TRBJ2-7; maybe TRBD2 (5 bases). The CDR3 is 13 residues long. Germline V gene data show CDR1 as SNHLY and CDR2 as FYNNEI. V lost 6 bases and J lost 1, with 10 bases in between.